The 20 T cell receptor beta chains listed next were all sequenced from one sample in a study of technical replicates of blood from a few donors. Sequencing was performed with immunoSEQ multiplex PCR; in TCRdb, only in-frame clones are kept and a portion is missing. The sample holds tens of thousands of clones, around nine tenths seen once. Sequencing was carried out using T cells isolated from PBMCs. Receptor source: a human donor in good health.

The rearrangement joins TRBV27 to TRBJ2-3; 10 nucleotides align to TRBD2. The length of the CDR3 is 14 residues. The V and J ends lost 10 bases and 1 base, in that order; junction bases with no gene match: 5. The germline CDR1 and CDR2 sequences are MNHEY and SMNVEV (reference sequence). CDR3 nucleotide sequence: TGTGCCACTAGCGGGAGATGGGGCACAGATACGCAGTATTTT. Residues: CATSGRWGTDTQYF.

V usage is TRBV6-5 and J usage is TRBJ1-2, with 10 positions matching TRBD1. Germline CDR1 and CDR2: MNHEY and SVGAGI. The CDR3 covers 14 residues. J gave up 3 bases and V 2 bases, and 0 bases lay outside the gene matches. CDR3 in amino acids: CASSYGQGDYGYTF. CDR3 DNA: TGTGCCAGCAGTTACGGACAGGGGGACTATGGCTACACCTTC.

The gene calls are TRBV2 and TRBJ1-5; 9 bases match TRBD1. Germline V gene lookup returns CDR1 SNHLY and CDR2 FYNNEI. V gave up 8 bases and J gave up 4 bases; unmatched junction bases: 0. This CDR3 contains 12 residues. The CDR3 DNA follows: TGTGCCAGCGGGACAGGGAATCAGCCCCAGCATTTT. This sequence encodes CASGTGNQPQHF.

The CDR3 nucleotides are TGTGCCAGCTCTCGCGGACAGGCTGGGGACAACACTGAAGCTTTCTTT. Encoded protein: CASSRGQAGDNTEAFF. The chain is built from TRBV18 and TRBJ1-1, with TRBD1 matching 7 bases. The trim removed 6 bases at V and 2 bases at J, leaving 12 bases unmatched. The germline V gene has CDR1 KGHSH and CDR2 LQKENI. This CDR3 has 16 amino acids. Filled out from reference TRBV18 and TRBJ1-1, the complete variable domain reads NAGVMQNPRHLVRRRGQEARLRCSPMKGHSHVYWYRQLPEEGLKFMVYLQKENIIDESGMPKERFSAEFPKEGPSILRIQQVVRGDSAAYFCASSRGQAGDNTEAFFGQGTRLTVV.

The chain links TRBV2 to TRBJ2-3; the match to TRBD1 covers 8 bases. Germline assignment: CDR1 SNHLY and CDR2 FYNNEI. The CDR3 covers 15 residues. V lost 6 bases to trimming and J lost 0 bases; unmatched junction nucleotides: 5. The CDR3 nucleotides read TGTGCCAGCAGAGGGACAGGTGTTAGCACAGATACGCAGTATTTT. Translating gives CASRGTGVSTDTQYF. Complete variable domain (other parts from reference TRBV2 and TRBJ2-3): EPEVTQTPSHQVTQMGQEVILRCVPISNHLYFYWYRQILGQKVEFLVSFYNNEISEKSEIFDDQFSVERPDGSNFTLKIRSTKLEDSAMYFCASRGTGVSTDTQYFGPGTRLTVL.

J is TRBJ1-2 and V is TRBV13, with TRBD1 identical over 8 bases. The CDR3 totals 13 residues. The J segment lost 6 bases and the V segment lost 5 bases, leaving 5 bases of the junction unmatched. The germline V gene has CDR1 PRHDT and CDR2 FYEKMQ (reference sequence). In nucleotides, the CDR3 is TGTGCCAGCAGCGGAGGACAGGGCAATGGCTACACCTTC. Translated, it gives CASSGGQGNGYTF.

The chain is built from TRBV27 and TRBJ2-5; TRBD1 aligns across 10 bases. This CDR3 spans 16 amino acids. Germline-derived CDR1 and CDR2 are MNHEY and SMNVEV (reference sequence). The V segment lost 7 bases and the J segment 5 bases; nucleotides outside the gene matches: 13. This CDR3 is CASNLNRDRGLETQYF. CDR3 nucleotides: TGTGCCAGCAACCTAAACCGGGACAGGGGATTGGAGACCCAGTACTTC.

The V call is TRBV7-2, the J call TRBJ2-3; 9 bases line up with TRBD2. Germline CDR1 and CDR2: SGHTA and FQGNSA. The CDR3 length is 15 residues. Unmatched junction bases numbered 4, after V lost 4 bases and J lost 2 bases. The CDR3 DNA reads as TGTGCCAGCAGCTCTATAGCGGGAGTCACAGATACGCAGTATTTT. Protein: CASSSIAGVTDTQYF.

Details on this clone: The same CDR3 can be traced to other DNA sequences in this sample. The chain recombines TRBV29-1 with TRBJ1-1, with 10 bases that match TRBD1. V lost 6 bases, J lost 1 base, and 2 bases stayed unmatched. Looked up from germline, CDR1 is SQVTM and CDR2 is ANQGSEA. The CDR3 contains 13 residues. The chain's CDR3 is CSVRTGGNTEAFF. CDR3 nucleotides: TGCAGCGTAAGGACAGGGGGGAACACTGAAGCTTTCTTT.

In nucleotides, the CDR3 is TGTGCCAGCTCCGGGTTGCGGCGTGAAAAACTGTTTTTT. This translates into CASSGLRREKLFF. The chain combines TRBV7-9 with TRBJ1-4; D ambiguous. This CDR3 contains 13 residues. Germline CDR1 and CDR2: SEHNR and FQNEAQ (reference sequence). With 8 bases removed from V and 7 bases from J, the gap between germline ends came to 14 bases.

The CDR3 DNA reads TGTGCCAGCTCAGGAGCGGCCTACAATGAGCAGTTCTTC. Encoded protein: CASSGAAYNEQFF. V and J are TRBV2 and TRBJ2-1; perhaps TRBD2 as D (5 bases). Looked up from germline, CDR1 is SNHLY and CDR2 is FYNNEI. The CDR3 runs to 13 residues. Trimming took off 8 bases at V and 2 bases at J, with 10 bases between the two ends.

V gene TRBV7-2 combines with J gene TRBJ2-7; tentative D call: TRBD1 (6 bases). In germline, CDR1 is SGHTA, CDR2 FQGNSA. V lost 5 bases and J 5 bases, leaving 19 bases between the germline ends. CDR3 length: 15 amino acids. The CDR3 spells CASSVKQGTFHEQYF. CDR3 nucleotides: TGTGCCAGCAGCGTTAAACAGGGAACATTCCACGAGCAGTACTTC.

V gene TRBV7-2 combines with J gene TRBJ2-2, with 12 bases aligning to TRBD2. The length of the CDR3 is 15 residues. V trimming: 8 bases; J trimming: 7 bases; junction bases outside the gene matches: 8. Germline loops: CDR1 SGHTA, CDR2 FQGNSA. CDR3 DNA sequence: TGTGCCAGCCAGACTAGCGGGAGTGTCGTCGGGGAGCTGTTTTTT. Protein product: CASQTSGSVVGELFF.

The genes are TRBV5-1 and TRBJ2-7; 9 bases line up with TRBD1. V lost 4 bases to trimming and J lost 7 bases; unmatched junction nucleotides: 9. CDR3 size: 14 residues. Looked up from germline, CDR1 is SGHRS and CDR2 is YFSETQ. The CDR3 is CASSPAGTGWEQYF. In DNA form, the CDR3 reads TGCGCCAGCAGCCCAGCCGGGACAGGGTGGGAGCAGTACTTC.

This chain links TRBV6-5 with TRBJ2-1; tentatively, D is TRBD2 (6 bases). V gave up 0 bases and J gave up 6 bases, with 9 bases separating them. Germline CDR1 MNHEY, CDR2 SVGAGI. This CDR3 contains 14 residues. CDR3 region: CASSYSRLGNEQFF. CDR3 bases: TGTGCCAGCAGTTACTCGAGACTAGGCAATGAGCAGTTCTTC.

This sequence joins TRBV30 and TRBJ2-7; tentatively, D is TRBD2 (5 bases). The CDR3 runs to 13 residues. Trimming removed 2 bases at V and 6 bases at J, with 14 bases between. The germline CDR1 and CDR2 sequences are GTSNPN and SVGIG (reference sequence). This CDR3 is CAWSQYLGGEQYF. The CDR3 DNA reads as TGTGCCTGGAGTCAATACCTAGGAGGCGAGCAGTACTTC.

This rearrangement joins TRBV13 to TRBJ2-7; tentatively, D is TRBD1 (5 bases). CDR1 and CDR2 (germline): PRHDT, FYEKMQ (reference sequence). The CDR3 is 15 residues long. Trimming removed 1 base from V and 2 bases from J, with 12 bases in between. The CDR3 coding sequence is TGTGCCAGCAGCTTAGCTAAAGACAGTCCCTACGAGCAGTACTTC. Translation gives CASSLAKDSPYEQYF.

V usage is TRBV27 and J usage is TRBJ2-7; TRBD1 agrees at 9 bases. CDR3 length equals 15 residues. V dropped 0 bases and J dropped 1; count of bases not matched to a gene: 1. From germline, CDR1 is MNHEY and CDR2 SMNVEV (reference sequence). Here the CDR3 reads CASSLSGTGSYEQYF. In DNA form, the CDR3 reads TGTGCCAGCAGTTTATCGGGGACAGGGTCCTACGAGCAGTACTTC.

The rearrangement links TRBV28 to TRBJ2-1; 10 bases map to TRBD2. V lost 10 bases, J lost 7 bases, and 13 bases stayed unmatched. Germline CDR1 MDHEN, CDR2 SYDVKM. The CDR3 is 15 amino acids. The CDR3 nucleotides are TGTGCCACCACACAACCGGGACTAGCGTCTAATGAGCAGTTCTTC. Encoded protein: CATTQPGLASNEQFF.

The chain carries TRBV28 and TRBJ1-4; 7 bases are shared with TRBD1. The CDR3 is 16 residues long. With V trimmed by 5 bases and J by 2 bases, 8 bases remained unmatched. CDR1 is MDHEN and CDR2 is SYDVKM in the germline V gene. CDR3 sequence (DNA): TGTGCCAGCAGTGGGGGAAGGGGGCCGACTAATGAAAAACTGTTTTTT. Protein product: CASSGGRGPTNEKLFF.